One and the same sample provided the 2 T cell receptor beta chains below, sequenced in a study of T cells in Graves' hyperthyroidism and ophthalmopathy. Researchers amplified the TCR beta CDR3 regions from RNA transcripts. Primed by the HTBI set, a first-round RT-PCR was run on the TCR CDR3. Each CDR3 protein gets one entry after TCRdb re-called the multiplex PCR reads with MiXCR. The sample yields fewer than 350,000 distinct CDR3 sequences, around a sixth seen once. Sequencing was done on a sample of blood. The receptor set was obtained from a woman between 45 and 65 years old with Graves' hyperthyroidism.

At least ten counts were recorded for this clonotype. This chain joins TRBV18 and TRBJ1-1; D unresolved. The ends were cut back, 1 base at V and 3 bases at J, with 9 bases in the middle. The CDR3 totals 14 residues. Germline loops: CDR1 KGHSH, CDR2 LQKENI. CDR3 region: CASSPQGGDTEAFF. As DNA, the CDR3 is TGTGCCAGCTCACCACAGGGTGGGGACACTGAAGCTTTCTTT.

In this sample, this clonotype turned up many times. The chain couples TRBV2 to TRBJ1-2; perhaps TRBD1 as D (5 bases). The CDR3 is 13 residues long. Germline V lookup: CDR1 SNHLY, CDR2 FYNNEI. Between the trimmed V and J ends, which lost 8 bases and 8 bases, there was a span of 18 bases. The CDR3 sequence is CASDRRGHGGYTF. CDR3 sequence (DNA): TGTGCCAGCGACCGAAGGGGCCATGGCGGCTACACCTTC.